This T cell receptor (beta chain) stems from a study of T cell responses to AZD1222 COVID-19 vaccine. The assay was immunoSEQ multiplex PCR, and TCRdb's table has in-frame clones only and misses some. Of some 130,000 clones listed, 75% to 95% are singletons. On this clone itself: Its antigen is currently unknown.

This CDR3 region has 17 residues. CDR1 and CDR2 (germline): MNHEY, SVGEGT. V was cut by 6 bases and J by 4 bases, with 24 bases left in between. Study conclusions and caveats: White British donors predominated, females outnumbered males, and clonal diversity was possibly underestimated. With two AZD1222 doses given, Spike-specific TCR breadth and depth both rose.

The source of this sequence is an adult in good health. V and J are TRBV6-2 or TRBV6-3 and TRBJ2-5, with a tentative D call TRBD1 (6 bases). The input for sequencing was peripheral blood, taken on day 0 of AZD1222 vaccination. The CDR3 here is CASSRRTGSAPRETQYF. CDR3 bases: TGTGCCAGCAGCCGCCGAACAGGGTCGGCCCCTAGAGAGACCCAGTACTTC.